This is a list of T cell receptor beta chains from one sample in a study of molecular identifiers for immune sequencing clone quantification. TCRdb redid the calling of the PCR reads with MiXCR, one entry per CDR3 protein. Of some 93,000 distinct CDR3 sequences in the sample, roughly 23% are singletons; the top ten hold 0.85% to 1.2%. The source material was naive CD8+ T cells from blood, with Jurkat cell RNA spiked in. The receptor set was obtained from a human donor in good health. Some libraries in this study had Jurkat cell RNA spiked in. Both conserved end residues are part of each CDR3. D genes are given only for firm matches. Clone size is not always given. Where it is, it says once, few, many or a class for expanded clones.

D gene	J gene	clone size	V gene	CDR3 protein	CDR3 DNA
TRBD2	TRBJ2-3	few	TRBV3-1	CASSQGRAGGVTDTQYF	TGTGCCAGCAGCCAAGGTCGGGCGGGAGGTGTCACAGATACGCAGTATTTT
.	TRBJ2-7	many	TRBV27	CASTPTGTIYEQYF	TGTGCCAGCACTCCTACCGGGACGATCTACGAGCAGTACTTC
.	TRBJ2-7	many	TRBV7-8	CASSSGPHLYEQYF	TGTGCCAGCAGCTCGGGGCCTCACCTCTACGAGCAGTACTTC
.	TRBJ1-5	many	TRBV20-1	CSARDSGWGQPQHF	TGCAGTGCTAGAGATTCGGGGTGGGGTCAGCCCCAGCATTTT
.	TRBJ2-7	.	TRBV28	CASSEGSLESYEQYF	TGTGCCAGCAGTGAAGGATCGTTGGAATCCTACGAGCAGTACTTC
.	TRBJ2-3	.	TRBV12-3/TRBV12-4	CASSLSGPAGDTQYF	TGTGCCAGCAGTTTATCTGGGCCCGCAGGTGATACGCAGTATTTT
TRBD1	TRBJ2-6	many	TRBV10-2	CASAGQGHSGANVLTF	TGCGCCAGCGCGGGACAGGGCCACTCTGGGGCCAACGTCCTGACTTTC
.	TRBJ1-2	few	TRBV12-3/TRBV12-4	CASSFGANYGYTF	TGTGCCAGCAGTTTCGGGGCTAACTATGGCTACACCTTC
.	TRBJ2-3	.	TRBV6-4	CASSLNPTYPVTDTQYF	TGTGCCAGCAGTCTAAACCCGACATATCCCGTCACAGATACGCAGTATTTT
.	TRBJ2-3	many	TRBV10-3	CAISERGNTSTDTQYF	TGTGCCATCAGTGAGCGCGGGAACACTAGCACAGATACGCAGTATTTT
TRBD2	TRBJ2-3	few	TRBV27	CASSSLSTSGGAWGDTQYF	TGTGCCAGCAGTTCCCTCTCGACTAGCGGGGGGGCCTGGGGAGATACGCAGTATTTT
.	TRBJ2-3	many	TRBV28	CASNFIADTQYF	TGTGCCAGCAATTTTATAGCAGATACGCAGTATTTT
.	TRBJ1-5	.	TRBV7-9	CASSFGGEGNLQPQHF	TGTGCCAGCAGCTTTGGAGGAGAAGGGAATTTGCAGCCCCAGCATTTT
TRBD1	TRBJ1-3	many	TRBV4-1	CASSQLSGTGVGNTIYF	TGCGCCAGCAGCCAGCTCTCCGGTACAGGGGTGGGAAACACCATATATTTT